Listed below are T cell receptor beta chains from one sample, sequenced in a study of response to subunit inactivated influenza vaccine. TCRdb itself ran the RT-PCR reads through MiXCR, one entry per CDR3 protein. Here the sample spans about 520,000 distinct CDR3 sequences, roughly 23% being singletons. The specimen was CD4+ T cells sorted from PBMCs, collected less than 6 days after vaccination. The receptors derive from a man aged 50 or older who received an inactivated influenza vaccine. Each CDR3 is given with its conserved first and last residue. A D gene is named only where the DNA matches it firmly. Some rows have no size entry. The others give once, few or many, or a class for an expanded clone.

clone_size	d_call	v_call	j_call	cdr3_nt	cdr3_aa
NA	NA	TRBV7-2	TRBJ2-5	TGTGCCAGCAGCCTGTCCTCCGGGCGGACGGGAGAGACCCAGTACTTC	CASSLSSGRTGETQYF
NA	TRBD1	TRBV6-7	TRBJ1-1	TGTGCCAGCAGTTACGCGACAGGGACCTACACTGAAGCTTTCTTT	CASSYATGTYTEAFF
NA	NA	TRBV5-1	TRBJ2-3	TGCGCCAGCAGCTCACCAGGTTCGGATACGCAGTATTTT	CASSSPGSDTQYF
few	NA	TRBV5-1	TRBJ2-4	TGCGCCAGCAGCTTGGATCCCAGGTCTTACGGCATTCAGTACTTC	CASSLDPRSYGIQYF
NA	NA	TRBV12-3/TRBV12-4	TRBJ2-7	TGTGCCAGCAGTGGACTAGAGGGGGGGAGTGAGCAGTACTTC	CASSGLEGGSEQYF
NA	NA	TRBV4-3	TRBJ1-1	TGCGCCAGCAGCCAAGATGGTGGGTCCCCTGAAGCTTTCTTT	CASSQDGGSPEAFF
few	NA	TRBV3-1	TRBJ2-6	TGTGCCAGCAGCCAAGTGTTGGTGGGGGCCTTAAACTCTGGGGCCAACGTCCTGACTTTC	CASSQVLVGALNSGANVLTF
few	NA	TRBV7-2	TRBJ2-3	TGTGCCAGCAGCTCGAACAGCCCCGAGGGGACGCAGTATTTT	CASSSNSPEGTQYF
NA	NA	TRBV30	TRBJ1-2	TGTGCCTGGAAACTGTCGTCTCTCTATGGCTACACCTTC	CAWKLSSLYGYTF
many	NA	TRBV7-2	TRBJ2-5	TGTGCCAGCAGCTTGGCAGTACAAGAGACCCAGTACTTC	CASSLAVQETQYF
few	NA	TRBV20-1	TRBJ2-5	TGCAGTGCTAGTTCCCGGGAGACCCAGTACTTC	CSASSRETQYF
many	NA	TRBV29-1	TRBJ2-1	TGCAGCGTTGATTATGAGGGAGTTTTTTATAATGAGCAGTTCTTC	CSVDYEGVFYNEQFF
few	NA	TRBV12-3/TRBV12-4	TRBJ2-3	TGTGCCAGCAGGCTGGACAGTTCCACAGATACGCAGTATTTT	CASRLDSSTDTQYF
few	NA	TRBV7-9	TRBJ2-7	TGTGCCAGCAGCCCCTTTTCGGGATACCAGCAGTACTTC	CASSPFSGYQQYF
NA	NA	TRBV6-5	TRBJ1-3	TGTGCCAGCAGTTACCCCCAAGCGACAGCCGACTCTGGAAACACCATATATTTT	CASSYPQATADSGNTIYF
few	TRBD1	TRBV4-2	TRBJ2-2	TGTGCCAGCAGCCAAGTGCAGGGGGCGAGCACCGGGGAGCTGTTTTTT	CASSQVQGASTGELFF
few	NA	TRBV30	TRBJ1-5	TGTGCCTGGAGTGTAGGGGTTTATAGCAATCAGCCCCAGCATTTT	CAWSVGVYSNQPQHF
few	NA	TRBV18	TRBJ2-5	TGTGCCAGCTCCGCACCCGAAGAGACCCAGTACTTC	CASSAPEETQYF
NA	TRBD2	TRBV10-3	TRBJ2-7	TGTGCCATCAGTGAGGTGGGGGCGGGAGGGCCCCTTTTC	CAISEVGAGGPLF
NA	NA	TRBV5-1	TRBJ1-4	TGCGCCAGCAGCTTGACTACAGGGATCCTTGAAAAACTGTTTTTT	CASSLTTGILEKLFF
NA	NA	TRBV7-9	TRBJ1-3	TGTGCCAGCTCCGTTAGTGGTGGAAACACCATATATTTT	CASSVSGGNTIYF
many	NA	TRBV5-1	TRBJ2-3	TGCGCCAGCAGCCCCGGGGGCACAGATACGCAGTATTTT	CASSPGGTDTQYF
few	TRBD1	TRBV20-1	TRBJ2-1	TGCAGTGCTACGGACAGGGGGCGGTCAACCTACAATGAGCAGTTCTTC	CSATDRGRSTYNEQFF
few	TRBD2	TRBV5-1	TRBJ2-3	TGCGCCAGCAGCGGGGGACTAGCGTCGAAAGATACGCAGTATTTT	CASSGGLASKDTQYF
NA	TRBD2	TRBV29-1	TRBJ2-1	TGCAGCGTTGAACCTAGCGGGAGGAATAATGAGCAGTTCTTC	CSVEPSGRNNEQFF
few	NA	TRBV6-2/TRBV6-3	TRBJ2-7	TGTGCCACCACGTGGGGATTCCACGAGCAGTACTTC	CATTWGFHEQYF
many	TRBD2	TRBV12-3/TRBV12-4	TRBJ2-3	TGTGCCAGCAGCACCCCTAGGGTAGCGGGACATACGCAGTATTTT	CASSTPRVAGHTQYF
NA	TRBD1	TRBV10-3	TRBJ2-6	TGTGCCATCAGCTTGGACAGGGGGCTTTCTGTGTCTGGGGCCAACGTCCTGACTTTC	CAISLDRGLSVSGANVLTF
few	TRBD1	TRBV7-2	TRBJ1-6	TGTGCCAGCAGCTTAAGGGGACAGGGGGCAGGCGATTCACCCCTCCACTTT	CASSLRGQGAGDSPLHF
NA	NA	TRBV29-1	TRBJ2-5	TGCAGCGGACAGCTGAGCCAAGAGACCCAGTACTTC	CSGQLSQETQYF
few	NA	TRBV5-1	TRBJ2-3	TGCGCCAGCAGCTACGGACTGTCATCAGATACGCAGTATTTT	CASSYGLSSDTQYF
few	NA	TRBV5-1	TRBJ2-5	TGCGCCAGCAGCTTGGGAGACTTTGAGACCCAGTACTTC	CASSLGDFETQYF
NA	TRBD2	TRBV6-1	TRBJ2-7	TGTGCCAGCAGTGAGCAACTAGCGGGGGGCTACGAGCAGTACTTC	CASSEQLAGGYEQYF
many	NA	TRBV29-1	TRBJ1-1	TGCAGCGTTTCCGACCCGGGGGTAAAAACTGAAGCTTTCTTT	CSVSDPGVKTEAFF
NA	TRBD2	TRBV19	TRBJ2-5	TGTGCCAGCTCCGGGGGGGGCCGAGAGACCCAGTACTTC	CASSGGGRETQYF
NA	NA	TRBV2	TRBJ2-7	TGTGCCAGCAGTACTGTCTCCTACGAGCAGTACTTC	CASSTVSYEQYF
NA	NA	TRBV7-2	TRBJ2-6	TGTGCCAGCAGCTTAGTAAAAGTTGGGTCCGGGGCCAACGCCCTGACTTTC	CASSLVKVGSGANALTF
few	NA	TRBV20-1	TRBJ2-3	TGCAGTGCAACCGGGAGAAAGAGAACAGATACGCAGTATTTT	CSATGRKRTDTQYF
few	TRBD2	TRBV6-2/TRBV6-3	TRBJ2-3	TGTGCCAGCAGCCCCGGGACTAGACCTCCAGATACGCAGTATTTT	CASSPGTRPPDTQYF
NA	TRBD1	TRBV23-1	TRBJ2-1	TGCGCCAGCAGGCGGACAGGGGCTGGACAAAACAATGAGCAGTTCTTC	CASRRTGAGQNNEQFF
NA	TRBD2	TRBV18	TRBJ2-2	TGTGCCAGCTCACCAGGACCGGGACTAGCGAACACCGGGGAGCTGTTTTTT	CASSPGPGLANTGELFF
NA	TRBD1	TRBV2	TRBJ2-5	TGTGCCAGCAGTGATCTTGGGACAGGCGCTAGGGAGACCCAGTACTTC	CASSDLGTGARETQYF
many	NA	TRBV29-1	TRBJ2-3	TGCAGCGTTGGTGGCAGGGGTACAGATACGCAGTATTTT	CSVGGRGTDTQYF
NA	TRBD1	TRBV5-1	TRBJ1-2	TGCGCCAGCAGCCCCAGGACAGGGGCCCGATTCAACTATGGCTACACCTTC	CASSPRTGARFNYGYTF
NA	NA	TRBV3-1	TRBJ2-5	TGTGCCAGCAGCCATCCGAGAAGACAGCTCCAAGAGACCCAGTACTTC	CASSHPRRQLQETQYF
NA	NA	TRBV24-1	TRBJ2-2	TGTGCCACCGGGGATGGTACCGGGGAGCTGTTTTTT	CATGDGTGELFF
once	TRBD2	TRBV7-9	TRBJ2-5	TGTGCCAGCAGCCGGGGGGGTCCCCGGGAGACCCAGTACTTC	CASSRGGPRETQYF
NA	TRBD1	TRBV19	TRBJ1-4	TGTGCCAGTAGTACCGGATACAGGGGAACTAATGAAAAACTGTTTTTT	CASSTGYRGTNEKLFF
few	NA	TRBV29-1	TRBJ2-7	TGCAGCGTAATACAGGGTCGTAGCGAGCAGTACTTC	CSVIQGRSEQYF
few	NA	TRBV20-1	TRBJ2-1	TGCAGTGCTAGCCAATACAATGAGCAGTTCTTC	CSASQYNEQFF
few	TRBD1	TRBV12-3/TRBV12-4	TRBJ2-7	TGTGCCAGCAGTACGGGACAGGGTCACGAGCAGTACTTC	CASSTGQGHEQYF
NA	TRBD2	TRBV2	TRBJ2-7	TGTGCCAGCACCATGGGACTAGCGGGACCCTACGAGCAGTACTTC	CASTMGLAGPYEQYF
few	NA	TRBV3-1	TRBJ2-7	TGTGCCAGCAGCCGGTCGGGGAAGGGGACCTACGAGCAGTACTTC	CASSRSGKGTYEQYF
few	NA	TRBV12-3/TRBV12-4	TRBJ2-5	TGTGCCAGCAGATGGGGGTTAGCCTACGGAGAGACCCAGTACTTC	CASRWGLAYGETQYF
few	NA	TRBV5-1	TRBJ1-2	TGCGCCAGCAGCTTGGCCACAACAGACTATGGCTACACCTTC	CASSLATTDYGYTF